This entry lists 12 T cell receptor beta chains sequenced from one sample in a study of glioma-infiltrating T cells (dated by TCRdb to 2016 to 2018). Sequencing instrument: Illumina MiSeq. The iRepertoire nested amplicon-rescue multiplex PCR (arm-PCR) platform was used to amplify TCR alpha and beta CDR3 regions from RNA. Using fastp trimming at Q25 and MiXCR clonotype assembly, TCRdb reanalyzed the public sequencing data and kept in-frame beta chains. Each CDR3 protein appears once, grouped with its most common genes and DNA. This sample holds about 380,000 distinct CDR3 sequences; 41% were observed only once. Jointly, the top ten make up more than 10% of the sample. The sample comprised glioma tissue, nonneoplastic brain tissue, or PBMCs (not recorded which). The receptor set was obtained from a human donor with low-grade glioma or glioblastoma, undergoing nonglioma brain surgery, or in good health (not recorded which).

The chain links TRBV20-1 to TRBJ2-7; 8 bases align to TRBD2. The J segment lost 4 bases and the V segment lost 3 bases, leaving 17 bases of the junction unmatched. The germline V gene encodes CDR1 DFQATT and CDR2 SNEGSKA (reference sequence). This CDR3 is built from 17 residues. The CDR3 region is CSARLGLGTTSIYEQYF. The CDR3 coding sequence is TGCAGTGCTAGGTTGGGACTAGGTACCACTTCCATATACGAGCAGTACTTC.

This clonotype has only a few counts. The chain joins TRBV20-1 to TRBJ2-1; D may be TRBD1 (5 bases). Looked up from germline, CDR1 is DFQATT and CDR2 is SNEGSKA (reference sequence). There are 13 residues in the CDR3. The V end was cut by 6 bases, the J end by 2 bases, with 11 bases between. The CDR3 loop is CSAPGFPYNEQFF. Here the CDR3 DNA reads TGCAGTGCGCCAGGGTTCCCCTACAATGAGCAGTTCTTC.

The chain links TRBV12-3 or TRBV12-4 to TRBJ2-7; 12 bases line up with TRBD2. This CDR3 spans 16 amino acids. Trimming took 4 bases from V and 3 from J; bases not matched to a gene: 7. The chain's CDR3 is CASSSGLAGKYYEQYF. The DNA of the CDR3 is TGTGCCAGCAGTTCCGGACTAGCGGGAAAGTACTACGAGCAGTACTTC.

This clonotype was found a few times. Because the CDR3 is missing its conserved closing phenylalanine or tryptophan, this is likely a read error. This rearrangement joins TRBV15 to TRBJ2-7; D may be TRBD1 or TRBD2 (5 bases each). Trimming cost V 1 base and J 6 bases, with 13 bases left between them. Germline V lookup: CDR1 LNHNV, CDR2 YYDKDF (reference sequence). CDR3 length: 14 amino acids. The CDR3 sequence: CATSRAEGRSEQYL. CDR3 DNA: TGTGCCACCAGCAGAGCCGAGGGACGAAGCGAGCAGTACCTC.

This clonotype showed up many times. The V and J genes are TRBV28 and TRBJ2-1; 9 bases match TRBD1. The V segment lost 6 bases and the J segment 5 bases; nucleotides outside the gene matches: 5. Germline V CDR1 and CDR2: MDHEN, SYDVKM. This CDR3 contains 14 residues. This CDR3 is CASRDTGGHNEQFF. For the CDR3, the DNA is TGTGCCAGCAGAGATACAGGGGGCCACAATGAGCAGTTCTTC.

This clonotype was observed a handful of times. The chain combines TRBV19 with TRBJ2-7, with D hard to call. Germline CDR1 LNHDA, CDR2 SQIVND (reference sequence). CDR3 length: 13 amino acids. V lost 3 bases, J lost 3 bases, and 9 bases lay in between. For the CDR3, the DNA is TGTGCCAGTAGTATGACTGTAGACTACGAGCAGTACTTC. Its protein product is CASSMTVDYEQYF.

The rearrangement uses TRBV11-2 and TRBJ1-2; D is undetermined. V lost 0 bases, J lost 3 bases, and 5 bases lay in between. Germline CDR1 reads SGHAT; CDR2 reads FQNNGV. CDR3 length: 13 amino acids. This chain's CDR3 is CASSLDPDYGYTF. The CDR3 DNA sequence: TGTGCCAGCAGCTTAGATCCGGACTATGGCTACACCTTC.

For this clonotype: A read error may explain this, as a much larger clone is one base away. The chain links TRBV6-2 or TRBV6-3 to TRBJ2-7; 9 bases line up with TRBD1. CDR1 and CDR2 (germline): MNHEY, SVGEGT. This CDR3 has 15 residues. The CDR3 sequence is CASSGSGQGSYEEYF. The CDR3 nucleotides are TGTGCCAGCAGCGGTTCGGGACAGGGCTCCTACGAGGAGTACTTC.

The V gene is TRBV20-1, the J gene TRBJ2-7, with TRBD1 matching 9 bases. The CDR3 consists of 15 residues. Germline values: CDR1 DFQATT, CDR2 SNEGSKA (reference sequence). J was trimmed by 5 bases and V by 1 base; bases with no gene match: 9. The DNA for the CDR3 is TGCAGTGCTAGAGCTATGAGGACAGGGGCCAACGAGCAGTACTTC. Protein: CSARAMRTGANEQYF.

This chain joins TRBV28 and TRBJ2-2, with D perhaps TRBD1 or TRBD2 (7 bases each). Trimming stripped 7 bases from V and 5 bases from J, with 20 bases between. Germline V lookup: CDR1 MDHEN, CDR2 SYDVKM. The CDR3 has 16 amino acids. CDR3: CASTPGGRGRTGELFF. CDR3 nucleotide sequence: TGTGCCAGCACCCCGGGAGGCAGGGGGAGGACCGGGGAGCTGTTTTTT.

The V and J genes are TRBV20-1 and TRBJ2-1, with a tentative D call TRBD1 (5 bases). V was cut by 3 bases and J by 8 bases, with 11 bases left in between. The CDR3 length is 12 residues. CDR1 DFQATT and CDR2 SNEGSKA come from the germline V gene (reference sequence). The CDR3 region has the DNA TGCAGTGCTAGGGGGCCGGGCGATGAGCAGTTCTTC. Translating it yields CSARGPGDEQFF.

This chain links TRBV11-3 with TRBJ1-6; D is uncertain. This CDR3 is 13 amino acids long. Germline V gives CDR1 SGHNT, CDR2 YENEEA. Deletions cut 1 base from V and 10 bases from J, with 8 bases between. CDR3 nucleotide sequence: TGTGCCAGCAGCTTAGTCTCAGGCTCACCCCTCCACTTT. Translating it yields CASSLVSGSPLHF.